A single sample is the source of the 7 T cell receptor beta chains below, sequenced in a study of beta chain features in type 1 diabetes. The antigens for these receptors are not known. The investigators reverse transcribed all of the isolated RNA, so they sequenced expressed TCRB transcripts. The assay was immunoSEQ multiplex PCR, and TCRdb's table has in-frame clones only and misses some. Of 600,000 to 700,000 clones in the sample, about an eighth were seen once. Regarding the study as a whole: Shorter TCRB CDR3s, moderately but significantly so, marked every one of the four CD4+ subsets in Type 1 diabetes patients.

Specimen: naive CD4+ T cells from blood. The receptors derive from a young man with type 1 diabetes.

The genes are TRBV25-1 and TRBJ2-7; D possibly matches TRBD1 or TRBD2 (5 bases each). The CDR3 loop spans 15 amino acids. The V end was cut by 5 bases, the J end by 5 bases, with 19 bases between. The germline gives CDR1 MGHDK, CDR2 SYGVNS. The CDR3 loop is CASSSFNRGSHEQYF. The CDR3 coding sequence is TGTGCCAGCAGTAGTTTCAATCGGGGCAGCCACGAGCAGTACTTC.

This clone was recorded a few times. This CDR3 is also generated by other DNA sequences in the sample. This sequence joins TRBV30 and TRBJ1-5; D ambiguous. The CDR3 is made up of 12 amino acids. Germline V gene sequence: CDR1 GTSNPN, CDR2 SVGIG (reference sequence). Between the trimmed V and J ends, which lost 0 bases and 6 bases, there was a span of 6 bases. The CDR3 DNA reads TGTGCCTGGAGTGTAGATGGTCAGCCCCAGCATTTT. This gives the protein CAWSVDGQPQHF.

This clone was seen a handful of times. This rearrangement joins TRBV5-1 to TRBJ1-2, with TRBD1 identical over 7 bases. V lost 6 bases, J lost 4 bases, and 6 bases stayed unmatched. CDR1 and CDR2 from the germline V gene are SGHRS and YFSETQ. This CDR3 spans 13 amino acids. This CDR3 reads CASTDPGGYGYTF. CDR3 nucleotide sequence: TGCGCCAGCACCGATCCAGGGGGCTATGGCTACACCTTC.

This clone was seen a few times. This CDR3 is CASSQGLGQIYEQYF. Written as DNA, the CDR3 is TGCGCCAGCAGCCAAGGTTTGGGGCAGATCTACGAGCAGTACTTC. The chain joins TRBV4-1 to TRBJ2-7; maybe TRBD1 (5 bases). Germline loops: CDR1 MGHRA, CDR2 YSYEKL. V lost 1 base and J 3 bases, leaving 13 bases between the germline ends. This CDR3 has 15 amino acids.

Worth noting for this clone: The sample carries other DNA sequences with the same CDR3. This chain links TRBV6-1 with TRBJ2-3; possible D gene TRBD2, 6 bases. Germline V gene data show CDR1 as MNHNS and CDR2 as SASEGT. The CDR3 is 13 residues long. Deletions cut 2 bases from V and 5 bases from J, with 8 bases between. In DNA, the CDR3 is TGTGCCAGCAGTGAATCGGGGGTAGATACGCAGTATTTT. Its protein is CASSESGVDTQYF.

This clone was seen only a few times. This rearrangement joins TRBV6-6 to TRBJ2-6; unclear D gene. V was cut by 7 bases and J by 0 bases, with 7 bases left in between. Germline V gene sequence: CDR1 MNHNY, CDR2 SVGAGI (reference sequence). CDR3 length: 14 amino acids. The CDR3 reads CASKESSGANVLTF. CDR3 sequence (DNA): TGTGCCAGCAAGGAGAGCTCTGGGGCCAACGTCCTGACTTTC.

CDR3 sequence (DNA): TGTGCCAGCAAAATGCAGGGGGCGGATTGGGAGACCCAGTACTTC. Residues: CASKMQGADWETQYF. The genes are TRBV2 and TRBJ2-5; 8 bases fit TRBD1. Looked up from germline, CDR1 is SNHLY and CDR2 is FYNNEI. CDR3 length: 15 amino acids. The ends lost 7 bases at V and 5 bases at J; junction bases unmatched: 12.